The present T cell receptor beta chain was sequenced within a study of CD8+ T cells in alopecia areata. The CDR3 is 11 amino acids. Trimming cost V 7 bases and J 1 base, with 7 bases left between them. The V gene's germline CDR1 is SQVTM and CDR2 ANQGSEA. General study findings and limits: Within the top 100, expanded CD8+ clones significantly decreased with tofacitinib, as did scalp clonality.

The treatment is: oral pan-JAK inhibitor, 5-10 mg twice daily. cDNA serving as the sequencing template came from extracted, reverse transcribed RNA. This table comes from immunoSEQ multiplex PCR, and its TCRdb copy is limited to in-frame clones, with some not included. The sample lists 200,000 or so clones; 55% to 70% were seen once. Comments on this clone: The antigen remains unidentified. This specimen includes other DNA sequences encoding the same CDR3.

This chain uses TRBV29-1 with TRBJ1-1, with D hard to call. This specimen was CD4+ T cells sorted from blood, taken at week 24, from a patient treated with tofacitinib. This receptor was taken from a human donor with alopecia areata. The CDR3 is CSGNENTEAFF. The CDR3 DNA reads as TGCAGCGGAAACGAGAACACTGAAGCTTTCTTT.